This T cell receptor (beta chain) was recovered during a study of radiotherapy plus CTLA-4 blockade in lung cancer. Study-level background: Objective response rate was over 15%; disease control rate, around 33%.

The CDR3 contains 20 residues. Trimming took 4 bases from V and 4 from J; bases not matched to a gene: 22. Germline V gene data show CDR1 as SGHKS and CDR2 as YYEKEE (reference sequence). Lung cancer patients with chemo-refractory metastatic non-small-cell disease were given focal radiation plus CTLA-4 blockade with ipilimumab. Assay used: immunoSEQ multiplex PCR; TCRdb lists only in-frame clones, some missing. The sample has around 30,000 clones, less than 75% seen once. The starting material was peripheral blood, obtained from a patient treated with radiotherapy plus ipilimumab. This sequence joins TRBV5-5 and TRBJ1-5; 8 bases are shared with TRBD1. The receptor was derived from a human donor with non-small cell lung cancer whose response to radiotherapy plus ipilimumab could not be evaluated. DNA of the CDR3: TGTGCCAGCAGCCCGCGGGGAGGACAGGGAATCCACGGGGTTAATCAGCCCCAGCATTTT. Its protein product is CASSPRGGQGIHGVNQPQHF.